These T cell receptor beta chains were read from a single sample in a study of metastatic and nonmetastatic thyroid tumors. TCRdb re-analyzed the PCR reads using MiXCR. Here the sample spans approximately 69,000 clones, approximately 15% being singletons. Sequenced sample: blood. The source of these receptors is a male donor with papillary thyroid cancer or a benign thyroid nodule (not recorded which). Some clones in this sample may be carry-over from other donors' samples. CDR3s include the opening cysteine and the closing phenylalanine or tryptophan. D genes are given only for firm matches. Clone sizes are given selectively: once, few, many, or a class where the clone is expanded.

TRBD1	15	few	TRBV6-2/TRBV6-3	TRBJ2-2	TGTGCCAGCAGTAACAGGGGGTTGGACACCGGGGAGCTGTTTTTT	CASSNRGLDTGELFF
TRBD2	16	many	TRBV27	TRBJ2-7	TGTGCCAGCCGACTTTCTAGCGGGAGGTCTGGGAACGAGCAGTACTTC	CASRLSSGRSGNEQYF
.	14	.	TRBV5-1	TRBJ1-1	TGCGCCAGCAGCTTGGTGGCGGCGAACACTGAAGCTTTCTTT	CASSLVAANTEAFF
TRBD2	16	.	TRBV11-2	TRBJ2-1	TGTGCCAGCAGCATTATGGGACTAGCGGATTACAATGAGCAGTTCTTC	CASSIMGLADYNEQFF
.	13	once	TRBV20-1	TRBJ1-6	TGCAGTGCTAGTCAGGACAGATATTCACACCTCCACTTT	CSASQDRYSHLHF
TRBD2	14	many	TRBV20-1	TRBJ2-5	TGCAGTGCTAATGGCGGGAGGGCCCAGCAGGCCCAGTACTTC	CSANGGRAQQAQYF
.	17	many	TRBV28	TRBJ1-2	TGTGCCAGCTTACGAAAGGGGAAGACAGACTATAACTATGGCTACACCTTC	CASLRKGKTDYNYGYTF
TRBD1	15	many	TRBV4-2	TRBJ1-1	TGTGCCAGCAGCCAAGAGAGGGGGCAAGGCACTGAAGCTTTCTTT	CASSQERGQGTEAFF
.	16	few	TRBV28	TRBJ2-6	TGTGCCATCAGTCCGGGGACGGGCTCTGGGGCCAACGTCCTAACTTTC	CAISPGTGSGANVLTF
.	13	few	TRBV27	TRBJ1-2	TGTGCCAGCAGTTTTGGAAGAGGCTATGGCTACACCTTC	CASSFGRGYGYTF
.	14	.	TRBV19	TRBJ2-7	TGTGCCAGTAGTATCCGGACAGTCCCGGGGGGGCAGTACTTC	CASSIRTVPGGQYF
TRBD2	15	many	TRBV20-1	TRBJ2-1	TGCAGTGCTAGCCTGGCGGGAGGGGCTTCGAATGAGCAGTTCTTC	CSASLAGGASNEQFF
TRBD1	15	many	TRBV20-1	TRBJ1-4	TGCAGTGCTAGACGTTACAGGGGGGGAAATGAAAAACTGTTTTTT	CSARRYRGGNEKLFF
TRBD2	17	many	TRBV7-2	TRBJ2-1	TGTGCCAGCAGCTGGACTAGCGGGAGACTTGCATACAATGAGCAGTTCTTC	CASSWTSGRLAYNEQFF
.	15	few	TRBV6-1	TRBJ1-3	TGTGCCAGCAACCCTTCGGCTTCCTCTGGAAACACCATATATTTT	CASNPSASSGNTIYF
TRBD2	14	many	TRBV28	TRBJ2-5	TGTGCCAGCAGCCCGGGGGGGCACCAAGAGACCCAGTACTTC	CASSPGGHQETQYF
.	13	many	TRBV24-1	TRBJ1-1	TGTGCCACCAGGGAGGATCGCGACACTGAAGCTTTCTTT	CATREDRDTEAFF
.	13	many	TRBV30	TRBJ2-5	TGTGCCTGGACAGCTGATCCCCAAGAGACCCAGTACTTC	CAWTADPQETQYF
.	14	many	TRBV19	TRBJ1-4	TGTGCCAGTAGGGGCAGACCAACTAATGAAAGACTGTTTTTT	CASRGRPTNERLFF
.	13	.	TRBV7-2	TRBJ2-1	TGTGCCAGCAGCTTTTGGGGGACGAATGAGCAGTTCTTC	CASSFWGTNEQFF
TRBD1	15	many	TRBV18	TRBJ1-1	TGTGCCAGCTCACCAGATCTTGACAGGGGCCCTGAAGCTTTCTTT	CASSPDLDRGPEAFF
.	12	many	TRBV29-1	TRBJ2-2	TGCAGCGGGGGGGCCGACACCGGGGAGCTGTTTTTT	CSGGADTGELFF
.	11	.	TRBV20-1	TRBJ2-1	TGCAGTGCACCTAGTTTTTGGAGTCCTTTCTTC	CSAPSFWSPFF
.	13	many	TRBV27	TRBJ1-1	TGTGCCAGCAGTCTCCTTACGAACACTGAAGCTTTCTTT	CASSLLTNTEAFF
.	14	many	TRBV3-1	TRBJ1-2	TGTGCCAGCAGCCAAGAGCGGGGTGCGTATGGCTACACCTTC	CASSQERGAYGYTF
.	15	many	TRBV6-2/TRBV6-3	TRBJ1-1	TGTGCCAGCAGTTACTCTAGGGGGGTAAACACTGAAGCTTTCTTT	CASSYSRGVNTEAFF
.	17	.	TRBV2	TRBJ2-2	TGTGCCAGCAGCACGGACAGGGCGGGGGAGAACACCGGGGAGCTGTTTTTT	CASSTDRAGENTGELFF
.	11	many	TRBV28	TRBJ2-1	TGTGCCAGCAGTTCCCGTGGGAAGCAGTTCTTC	CASSSRGKQFF
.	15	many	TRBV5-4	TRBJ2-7	TGTGCCAGCAGCTTGGAGCGGGCTACATCCTACGAGCAGTACTTC	CASSLERATSYEQYF
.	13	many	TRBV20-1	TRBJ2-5	TGCAGTGGTTCGATGGGTGCGAGAAAGACCCAGTACTTC	CSGSMGARKTQYF
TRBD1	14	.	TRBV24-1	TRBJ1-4	TGTGCCACCAGTGAGACAGGGGTTAATGAAAAACTGTTTTTT	CATSETGVNEKLFF
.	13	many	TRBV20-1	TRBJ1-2	TGCAGTGCCGCCGGGACGGCTAACTATGGCTACACCTTC	CSAAGTANYGYTF
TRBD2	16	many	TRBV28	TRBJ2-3	TGTGCCAGCACCCAAAAGCGGGAACGTAGCACAGATACGCAGTATTTT	CASTQKRERSTDTQYF
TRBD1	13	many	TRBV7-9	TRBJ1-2	TGTGCCAGCAGCGTGGGACAGGGAGATGGCTACACCTTC	CASSVGQGDGYTF
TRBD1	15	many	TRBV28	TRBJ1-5	TGTGCCAGCAGTTTAGGGACAGAATTCAATCAGCCCCAGCATTTT	CASSLGTEFNQPQHF
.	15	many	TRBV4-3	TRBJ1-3	TGCGCCAGCAGCCAAGAAGAGGGGTCTGGAAACACCATATATTTT	CASSQEEGSGNTIYF
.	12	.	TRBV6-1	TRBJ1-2	TGTGCCAGCACCCCGGACCTCTATGGCTACACCTTC	CASTPDLYGYTF